The source of this TCR beta chain is a study of PD-1 blockade in classical Hodgkin lymphoma. Regarding this clone: Its antigen is still unknown.

Each patient relapsed following autologous stem cell transplantation, and prior brentuximab vedotin exposure differed. Study outcomes and limitations: At baseline, newly diagnosed patients reportedly showed less TCR diversity than healthy donors.

Method: immunoSEQ multiplex PCR; TCRdb's copy keeps in-frame clones and lacks some. This table holds 30,000 to 45,000 clones, more than 65% found once. There are 15 residues in the CDR3. Germline values: CDR1 SGHVS, CDR2 FNYEAQ. Trimming shortened V by 6 bases and J by 4 bases, and 16 bases separated the two germline ends. This chain connects TRBV7-6 to TRBJ1-3; D remains ambiguous. Material: peripheral blood mononuclear cells (PBMCs), obtained before the second cycle of nivolumab. The sequence was obtained from a human donor with classical Hodgkin lymphoma. The CDR3 loop reads CASRQSEVGGNTIYF. The CDR3 nucleotides read TGTGCCAGCAGGCAAAGCGAAGTCGGGGGAAACACCATATATTTT. The variable domain in full, completed from reference TRBV7-6 and TRBJ1-3, reads GAGVSQSPRYKVTKRGQDVALRCDPISGHVSLYWYRQALGQGPEFLTYFNYEAQQDKSGLPNDRFSAERPEGSISTLTIQRTEQRDSAMYRCASRQSEVGGNTIYFGEGSWLTVV.